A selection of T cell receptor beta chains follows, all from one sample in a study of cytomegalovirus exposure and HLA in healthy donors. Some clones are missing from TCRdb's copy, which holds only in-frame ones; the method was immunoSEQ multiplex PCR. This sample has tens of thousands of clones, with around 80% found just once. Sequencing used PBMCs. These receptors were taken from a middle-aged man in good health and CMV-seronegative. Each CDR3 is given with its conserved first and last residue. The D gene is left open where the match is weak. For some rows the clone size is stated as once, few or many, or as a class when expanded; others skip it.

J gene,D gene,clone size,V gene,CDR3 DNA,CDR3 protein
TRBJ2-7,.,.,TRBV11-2,TGTGCCAGCAGCTCGAGCTACGAGCAGTACTTC,CASSSSYEQYF
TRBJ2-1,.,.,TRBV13,TGTGCCAGCAGCTCACGGGTCTCTGCTGGCAATGAGCAGTTCTTC,CASSSRVSAGNEQFF
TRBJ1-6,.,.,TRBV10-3,TGTGCCATCAGTGGCCGGGACAATCAAAATTCACCCCTCCACTTT,CAISGRDNQNSPLHF
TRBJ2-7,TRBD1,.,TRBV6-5,TGTGCCAGCACCGAAACAGGGGGCAGGTACGAGCAGTACTTC,CASTETGGRYEQYF
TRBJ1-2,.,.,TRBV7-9,TGTTCCAGCTCCAGGGTTAACTATGGCTACACCTTC,CSSSRVNYGYTF
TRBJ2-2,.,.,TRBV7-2,TGTGCCAGCAGCTTAGGGCGGGGCACCGGGGAGCTGTTTTTT,CASSLGRGTGELFF
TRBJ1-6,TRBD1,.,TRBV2,TGTGCCGGTAGGCAGGGGGTGTGGAATTCACCCCTCCACTTT,CAGRQGVWNSPLHF
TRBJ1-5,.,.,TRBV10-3,TGTGCCATCAGTGCCGCCCGACAGGGCAATCAGCCCCAGCATTTT,CAISAARQGNQPQHF
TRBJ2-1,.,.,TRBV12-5,TGTGCTAGTGCCCACGGGACACGATCGAATGAGCAGTTCTTC,CASAHGTRSNEQFF
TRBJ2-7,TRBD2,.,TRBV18,TGTGCCAGCTCACCCATGGGACTAGCGGGGGAGGTGTACTTC,CASSPMGLAGEVYF
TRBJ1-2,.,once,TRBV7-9,TGTGCCAGCAGCTTAGAACTTAGCCTCTATGGCTACACCTTC,CASSLELSLYGYTF
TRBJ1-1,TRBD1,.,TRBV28,TGTGCCAGCAGTACAGACAGGGCAGCGAACACTGAAGCTTTCTTT,CASSTDRAANTEAFF
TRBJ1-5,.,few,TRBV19,TGTGCCAGTAGTCGGGCACAGCAAAGGGAGAGCAATCAGCCCCAGCATTTT,CASSRAQQRESNQPQHF
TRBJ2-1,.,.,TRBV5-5,TGTGCCAGCAGCACCTCGGGGTGGACAGACAATGAGCAGTTCTTC,CASSTSGWTDNEQFF
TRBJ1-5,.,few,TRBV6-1,TGTGCCAGCAGTGAAATCCAGGGTGATCAGCCCCAGCATTTT,CASSEIQGDQPQHF
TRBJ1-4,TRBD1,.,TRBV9,TGTGCCAGCAGCCCGACAGGGGGGGGAACTAATGAAAAACTGTTTTTT,CASSPTGGGTNEKLFF
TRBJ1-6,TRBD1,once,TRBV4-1,TGCGCCAGCAGCCAAGATAGGGGGCCGGGTGTGAATTCACCCCTCCACTTT,CASSQDRGPGVNSPLHF
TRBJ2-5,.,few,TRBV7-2,TGTGCCAGCAGCTTCCCAGGACAACCGTACCAAGAGACCCAGTACTTC,CASSFPGQPYQETQYF